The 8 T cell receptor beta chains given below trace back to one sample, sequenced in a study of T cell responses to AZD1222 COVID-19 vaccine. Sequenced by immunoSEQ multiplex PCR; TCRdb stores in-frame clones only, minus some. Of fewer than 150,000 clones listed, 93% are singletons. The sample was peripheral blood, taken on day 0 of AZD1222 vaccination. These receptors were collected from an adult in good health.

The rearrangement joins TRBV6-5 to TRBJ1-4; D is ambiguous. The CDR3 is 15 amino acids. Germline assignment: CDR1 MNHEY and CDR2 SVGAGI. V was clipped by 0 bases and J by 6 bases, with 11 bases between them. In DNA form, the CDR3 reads TGTGCCAGCAGTTACTCTTTCCGGGTTGATGAAAAACTGTTTTTT. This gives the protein CASSYSFRVDEKLFF.

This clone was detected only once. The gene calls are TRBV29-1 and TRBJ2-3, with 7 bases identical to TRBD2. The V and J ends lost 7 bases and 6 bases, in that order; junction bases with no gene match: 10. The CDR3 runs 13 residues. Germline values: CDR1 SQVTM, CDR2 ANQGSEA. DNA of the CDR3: TGCAGCGGCTCCGAGGGGCGGGGGGATACGCAGTATTTT. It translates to CSGSEGRGDTQYF.

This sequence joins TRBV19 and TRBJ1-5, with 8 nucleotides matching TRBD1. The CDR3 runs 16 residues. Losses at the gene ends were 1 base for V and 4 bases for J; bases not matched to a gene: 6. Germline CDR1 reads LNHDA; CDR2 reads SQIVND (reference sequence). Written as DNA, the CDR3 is TGTGCCAGTAGTATAGGCAGGGGGCGACCGAATCAGCCCCAGCATTTT. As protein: CASSIGRGRPNQPQHF.

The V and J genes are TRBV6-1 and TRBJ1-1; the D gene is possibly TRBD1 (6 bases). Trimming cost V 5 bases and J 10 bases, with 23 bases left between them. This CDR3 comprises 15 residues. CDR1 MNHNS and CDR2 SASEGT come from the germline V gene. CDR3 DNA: TGTGCCAGCAGTCTCCGAGGACAGCCCGTGGAGGGAGCTTTCTTT. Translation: CASSLRGQPVEGAFF.

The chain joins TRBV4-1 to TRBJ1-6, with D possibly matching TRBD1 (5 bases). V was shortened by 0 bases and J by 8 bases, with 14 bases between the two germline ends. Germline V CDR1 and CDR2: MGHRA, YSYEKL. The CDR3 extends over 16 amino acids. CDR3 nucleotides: TGCGCCAGCAGCCAAGATCTAGGGGACTGGTATTCACCCCTCCACTTT. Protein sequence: CASSQDLGDWYSPLHF.

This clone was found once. The CDR3 region is CASSQGSKRGGLDTQYF. The CDR3 nucleotides are TGCGCCAGCAGCCAAGGGTCCAAGCGGGGGGGCCTAGATACGCAGTATTTT. This chain joins TRBV4-1 and TRBJ2-3; 10 bases match TRBD2. CDR3 length equals 17 residues. V was pared by 1 base and J by 5 bases, with 9 bases of the junction left unmatched. Per the germline V gene, CDR1 is MGHRA and CDR2 is YSYEKL.

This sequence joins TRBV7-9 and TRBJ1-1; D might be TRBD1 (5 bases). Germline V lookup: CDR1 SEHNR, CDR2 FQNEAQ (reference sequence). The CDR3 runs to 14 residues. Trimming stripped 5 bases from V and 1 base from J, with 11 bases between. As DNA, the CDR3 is TGTGCCAGCAGCGGGGGACTTGGGAACACTGAAGCTTTCTTT. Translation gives CASSGGLGNTEAFF.

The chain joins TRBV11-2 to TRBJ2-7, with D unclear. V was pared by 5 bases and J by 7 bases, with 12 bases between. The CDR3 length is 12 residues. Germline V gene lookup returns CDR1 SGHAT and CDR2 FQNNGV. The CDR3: CASSALWDEQYF. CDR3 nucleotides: TGTGCCAGCAGCGCGCTATGGGATGAGCAGTACTTC. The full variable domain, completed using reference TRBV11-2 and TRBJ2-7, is EAGVAQSPRYKIIEKRQSVAFWCNPISGHATLYWYQQILGQGPKLLIQFQNNGVVDDSQLPKDRFSAERLKGVDSTLKIQPAKLEDSAVYLCASSALWDEQYFGPGTRLTVT.